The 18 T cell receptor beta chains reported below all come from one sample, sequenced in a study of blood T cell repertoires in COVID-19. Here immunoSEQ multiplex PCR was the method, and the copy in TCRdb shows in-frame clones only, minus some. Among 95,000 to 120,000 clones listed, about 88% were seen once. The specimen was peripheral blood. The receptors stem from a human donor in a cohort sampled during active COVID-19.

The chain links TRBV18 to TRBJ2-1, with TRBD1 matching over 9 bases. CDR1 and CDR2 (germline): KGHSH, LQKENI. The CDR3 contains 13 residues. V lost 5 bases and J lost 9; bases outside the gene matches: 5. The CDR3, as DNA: TGTGCCAGCTCAACAGGGGGCCGAGGTGAGCAGTTCTTC. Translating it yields CASSTGGRGEQFF. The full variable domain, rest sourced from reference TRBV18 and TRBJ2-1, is NAGVMQNPRHLVRRRGQEARLRCSPMKGHSHVYWYRQLPEEGLKFMVYLQKENIIDESGMPKERFSAEFPKEGPSILRIQQVVRGDSAAYFCASSTGGRGEQFFGPGTRLTVL.

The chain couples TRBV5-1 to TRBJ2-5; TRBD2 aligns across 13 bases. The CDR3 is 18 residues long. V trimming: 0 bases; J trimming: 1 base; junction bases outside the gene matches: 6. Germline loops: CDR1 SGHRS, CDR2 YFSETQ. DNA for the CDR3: TGCGCCAGCAGCTTGGGACTAGCGGGGGGCCCGGCCCAAGAGACCCAGTACTTC. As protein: CASSLGLAGGPAQETQYF.

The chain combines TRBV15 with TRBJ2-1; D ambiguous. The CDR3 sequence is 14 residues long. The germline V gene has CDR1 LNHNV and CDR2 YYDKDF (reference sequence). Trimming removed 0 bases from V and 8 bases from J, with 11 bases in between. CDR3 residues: CATSRDQHRDEQFF. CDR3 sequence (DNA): TGTGCCACCAGCAGAGATCAGCACCGGGATGAGCAGTTCTTC.

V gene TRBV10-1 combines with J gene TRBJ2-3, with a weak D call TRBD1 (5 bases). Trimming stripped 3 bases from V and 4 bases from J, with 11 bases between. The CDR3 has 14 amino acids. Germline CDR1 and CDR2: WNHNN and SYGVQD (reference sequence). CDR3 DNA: TGCGCCAGCAGTGATAGGCAGGGCGCAGATACGCAGTATTTT. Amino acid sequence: CASSDRQGADTQYF.

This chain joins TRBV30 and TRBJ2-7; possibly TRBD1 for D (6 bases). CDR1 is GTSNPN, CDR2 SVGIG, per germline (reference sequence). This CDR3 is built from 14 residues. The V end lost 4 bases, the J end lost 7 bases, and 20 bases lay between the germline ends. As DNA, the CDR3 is TGTGCCTGGACCTGGGGGCAAGTCTTGGGAGAGCAGTACTTC. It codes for CAWTWGQVLGEQYF.

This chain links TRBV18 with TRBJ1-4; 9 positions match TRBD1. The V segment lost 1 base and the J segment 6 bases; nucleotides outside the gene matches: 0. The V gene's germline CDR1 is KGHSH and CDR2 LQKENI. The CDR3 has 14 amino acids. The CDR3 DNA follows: TGTGCCAGCTCACCACGGGACAGGGATGAAAAACTGTTTTTT. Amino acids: CASSPRDRDEKLFF.

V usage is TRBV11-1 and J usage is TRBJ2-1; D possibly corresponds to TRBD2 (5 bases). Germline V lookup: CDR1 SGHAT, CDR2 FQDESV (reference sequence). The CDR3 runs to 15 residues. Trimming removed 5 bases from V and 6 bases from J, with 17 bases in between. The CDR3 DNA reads TGTGCCAGCAGCCCAGAGGAACCGGGGTTCAATGAGCAGTTCTTC. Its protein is CASSPEEPGFNEQFF. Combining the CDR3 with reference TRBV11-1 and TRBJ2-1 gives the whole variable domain EAEVAQSPRYKITEKSQAVAFWCDPISGHATLYWYRQILGQGPELLVQFQDESVVDDSQLPKDRFSAERLKGVDSTLKIQPAELGDSAMYLCASSPEEPGFNEQFFGPGTRLTVL.

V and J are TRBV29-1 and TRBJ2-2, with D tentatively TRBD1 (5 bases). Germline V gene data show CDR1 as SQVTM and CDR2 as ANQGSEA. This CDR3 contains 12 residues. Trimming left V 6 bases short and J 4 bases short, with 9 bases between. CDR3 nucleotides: TGCAGCGTCCCGGACATCACCGGGGAGCTGTTTTTT. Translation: CSVPDITGELFF.

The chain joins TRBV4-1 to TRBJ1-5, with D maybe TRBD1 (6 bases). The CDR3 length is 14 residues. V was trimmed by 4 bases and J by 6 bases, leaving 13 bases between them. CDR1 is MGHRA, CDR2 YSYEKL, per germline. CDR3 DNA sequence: TGCGCCAGCAGCCTCCCAGGGGAAGGTCAGCCCCAGCATTTT. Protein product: CASSLPGEGQPQHF.

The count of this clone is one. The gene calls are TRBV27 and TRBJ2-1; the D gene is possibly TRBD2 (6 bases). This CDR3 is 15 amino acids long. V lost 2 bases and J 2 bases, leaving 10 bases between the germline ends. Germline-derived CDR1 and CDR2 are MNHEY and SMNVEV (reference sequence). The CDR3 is CASSLAGITYNEQFF. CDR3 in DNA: TGTGCCAGCAGTTTAGCGGGGATAACCTACAATGAGCAGTTCTTC.

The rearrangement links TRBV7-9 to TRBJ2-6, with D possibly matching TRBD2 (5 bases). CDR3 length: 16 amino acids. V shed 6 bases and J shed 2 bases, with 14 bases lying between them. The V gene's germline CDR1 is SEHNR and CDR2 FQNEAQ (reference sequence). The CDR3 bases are TGTGCCAGCAGTTCGATCCCCGGGGCTGGGGCCAACGTCCTGACTTTC. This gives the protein CASSSIPGAGANVLTF.

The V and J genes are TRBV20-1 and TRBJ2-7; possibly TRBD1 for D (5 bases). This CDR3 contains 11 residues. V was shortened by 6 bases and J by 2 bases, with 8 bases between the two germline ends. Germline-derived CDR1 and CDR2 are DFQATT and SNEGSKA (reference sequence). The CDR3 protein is CSATDTYEQYF. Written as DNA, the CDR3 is TGCAGTGCGACGGACACCTACGAGCAGTACTTC.

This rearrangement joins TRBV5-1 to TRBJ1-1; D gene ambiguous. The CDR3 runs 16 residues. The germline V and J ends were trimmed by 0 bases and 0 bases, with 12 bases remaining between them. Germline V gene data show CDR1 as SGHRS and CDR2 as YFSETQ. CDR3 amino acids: CASSLVGFGMNTEAFF. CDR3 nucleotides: TGCGCCAGCAGCTTGGTCGGGTTCGGAATGAACACTGAAGCTTTCTTT.

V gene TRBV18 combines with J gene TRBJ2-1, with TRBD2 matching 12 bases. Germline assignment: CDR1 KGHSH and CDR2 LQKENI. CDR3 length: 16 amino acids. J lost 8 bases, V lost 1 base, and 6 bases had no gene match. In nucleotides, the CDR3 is TGTGCCAGCTCACCACAGGCTACTAGCGGGAGGTATGAGCAGTTCTTC. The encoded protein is CASSPQATSGRYEQFF.

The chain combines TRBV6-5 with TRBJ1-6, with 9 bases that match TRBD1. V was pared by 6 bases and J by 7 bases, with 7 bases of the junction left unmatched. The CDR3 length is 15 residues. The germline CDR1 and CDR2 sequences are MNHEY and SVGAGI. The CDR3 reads CASRKDRGGNSPLHF. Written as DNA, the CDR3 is TGTGCCAGCAGGAAGGACAGGGGAGGCAATTCACCCCTCCACTTT.

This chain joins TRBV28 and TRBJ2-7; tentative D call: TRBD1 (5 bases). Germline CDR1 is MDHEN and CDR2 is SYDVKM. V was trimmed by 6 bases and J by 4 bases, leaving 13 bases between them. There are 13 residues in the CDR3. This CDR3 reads CASSRTPGYEQYF. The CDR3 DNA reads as TGTGCCAGCAGCCGGACCCCAGGGTACGAGCAGTACTTC.

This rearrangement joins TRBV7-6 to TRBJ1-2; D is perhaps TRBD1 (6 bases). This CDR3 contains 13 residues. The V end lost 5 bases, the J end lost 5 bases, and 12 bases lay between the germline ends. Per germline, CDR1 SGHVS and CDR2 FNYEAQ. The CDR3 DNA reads TGTGCCAGCAGCGCCGGGACAAATTATGGCTACACCTTC. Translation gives CASSAGTNYGYTF.

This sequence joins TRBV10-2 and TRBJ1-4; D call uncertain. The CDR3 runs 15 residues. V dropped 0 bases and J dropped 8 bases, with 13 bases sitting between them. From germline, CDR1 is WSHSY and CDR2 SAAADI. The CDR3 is CASSESRGLVEKLFF. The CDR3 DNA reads TGCGCCAGCAGTGAGTCCAGAGGGCTTGTAGAAAAACTGTTTTTT.